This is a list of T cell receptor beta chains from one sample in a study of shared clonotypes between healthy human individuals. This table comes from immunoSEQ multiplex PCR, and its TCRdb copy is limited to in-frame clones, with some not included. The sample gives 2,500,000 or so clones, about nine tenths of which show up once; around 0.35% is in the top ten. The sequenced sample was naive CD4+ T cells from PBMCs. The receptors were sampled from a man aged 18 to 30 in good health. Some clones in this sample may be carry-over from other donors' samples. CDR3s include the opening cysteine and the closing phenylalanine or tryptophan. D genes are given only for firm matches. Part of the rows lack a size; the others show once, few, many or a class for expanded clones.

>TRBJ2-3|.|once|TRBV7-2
TGTGCCAGCAGCTCCGTGCCAACGGGGCCCTACACAGATACGCAGTATTTT
CASSSVPTGPYTDTQYF
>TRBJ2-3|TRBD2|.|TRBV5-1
TGCGCCAGCAGCCTAGCGGGAGACGCGGCAGATACGCAGTATTTT
CASSLAGDAADTQYF
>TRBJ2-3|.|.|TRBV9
TGTGCCAGCAGCGTAGCTCGGGCGGGTGCAGATACGCAGTATTTT
CASSVARAGADTQYF
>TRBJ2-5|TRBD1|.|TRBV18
TGTGCCAGCTCACCCCGGACAGGGGCAGAGGAGACCCAGTACTTC
CASSPRTGAEETQYF
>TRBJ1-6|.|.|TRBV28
TGTGCCAGCAGTTTCAGAGGTTCACCCCTCCACTTT
CASSFRGSPLHF
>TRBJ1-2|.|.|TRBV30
TGTGCCTGGACTCTTCAGGGGAACTATGGCTACACCTTC
CAWTLQGNYGYTF
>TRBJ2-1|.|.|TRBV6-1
TGTGCCAGCGTTCCGTCCATACGTGGTGAGCAGTTCTTC
CASVPSIRGEQFF
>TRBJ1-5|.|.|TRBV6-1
TGTGCCAGCAGTGTAGGGAATAGCAATCAGCCCCAGCATTTT
CASSVGNSNQPQHF
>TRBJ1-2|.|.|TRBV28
TGTGCCAGCACCCAGCGGGTTCGTGGCTACACCTTC
CASTQRVRGYTF
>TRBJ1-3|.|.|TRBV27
TGTGCCAGCAGTCGCAGCCCCATCCAGGGAGATGGAAACACCATATATTTT
CASSRSPIQGDGNTIYF
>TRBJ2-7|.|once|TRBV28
TGTGCCAGCAGTTTATCTGGCCGACTCTACGAGCAGTACTTC
CASSLSGRLYEQYF
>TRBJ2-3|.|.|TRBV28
TGTGCCAGCAGCCCCGCCGGGGTGTCCGCAGATACGCAGTATTTT
CASSPAGVSADTQYF
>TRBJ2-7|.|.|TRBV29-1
TGCAGCGTTATATTTTACGAGCAGTACTTC
CSVIFYEQYF
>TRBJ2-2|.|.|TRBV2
TGTGCCAGCAGTCCCGCCGGGACTCTTGGCTCCGGGGAGCTGTTTTTT
CASSPAGTLGSGELFF
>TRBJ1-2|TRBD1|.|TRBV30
TGTGCCTGGAAGGAAGGGGGCGCTAACTATGGCTACACCTTC
CAWKEGGANYGYTF
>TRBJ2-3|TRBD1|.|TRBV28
TGTGCCAGCAGTACCCCGGGACAGGGGGCCCCAGATACGCAGTATTTT
CASSTPGQGAPDTQYF
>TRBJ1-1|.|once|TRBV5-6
TGTGCCAGCAGCTTGCCCGGGCTCAACACTGAAGCTTTCTTT
CASSLPGLNTEAFF
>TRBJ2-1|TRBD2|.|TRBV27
TGTGCCAGCAGTTTTAGGGTGACTAGCGGGATCTACAATGAGCAGTTCTTC
CASSFRVTSGIYNEQFF
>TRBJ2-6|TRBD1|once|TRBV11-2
TGTGCCAGCAGCTTACTTCGCAGGGGGCTGACTGGGGCCAACGTCCTGACTTTC
CASSLLRRGLTGANVLTF
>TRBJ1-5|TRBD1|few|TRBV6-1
TGTGCCAGCAGTGAAACAGGGGGCTATCAGCCCCAGCATTTT
CASSETGGYQPQHF
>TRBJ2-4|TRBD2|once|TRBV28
TGTGCCAGCAGTACACCTGGACTAGCGGTCACCAAAAACATTCAGTACTTC
CASSTPGLAVTKNIQYF
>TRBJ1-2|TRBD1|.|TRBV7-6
TGTGCCACTACGCCGGGACAGGGAAAACCGGGTAGTTATGGCTACACCTTC
CATTPGQGKPGSYGYTF
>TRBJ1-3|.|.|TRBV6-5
TGTGCCAGCAGCCGACAGGTTCCCGGAAACACCATATATTTT
CASSRQVPGNTIYF
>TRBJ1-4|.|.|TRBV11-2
TGTGCCAGCAGCTTCCGGACCTTTGAAAAACTGTTTTTT
CASSFRTFEKLFF
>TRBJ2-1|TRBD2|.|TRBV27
TGTGCCAGCAGTCCCCTAGCGGGAAACAATGAGCAGTTCTTC
CASSPLAGNNEQFF
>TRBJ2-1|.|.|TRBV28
TGTGCCAGCAGCCGAATCGGGGCGGCCCCGGGTGAGCAGTTCTTC
CASSRIGAAPGEQFF
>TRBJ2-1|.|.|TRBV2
TGTGCCAGCAGTCTACTCGGACTTAGCTCCTACAATGAGCAGTTCTTC
CASSLLGLSSYNEQFF
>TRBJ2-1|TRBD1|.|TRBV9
TGTGCCAGCAGCACGGGACAGGGGGTGTACAATGAGCAGTTCTTC
CASSTGQGVYNEQFF
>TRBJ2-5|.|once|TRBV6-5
TGTGCCAGCAGTTACAGACACCAAAAAGAGACCCAGTACTTC
CASSYRHQKETQYF
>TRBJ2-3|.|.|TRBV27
TGTGCCAGCAGTTATAGGGAACGTAATACGCAGTATTTT
CASSYRERNTQYF
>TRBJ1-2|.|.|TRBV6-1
TGTGCCAGCACGCAGGGTAACTATGGCTACACCTTC
CASTQGNYGYTF
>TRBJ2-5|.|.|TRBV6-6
TGTGCCAGCAGCCGCGACGGACAAGAGACCCAGTACTTC
CASSRDGQETQYF
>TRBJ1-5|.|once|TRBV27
TGTGCCAGCAGTTTATCGAGGAATCAACCCCAGCATTTT
CASSLSRNQPQHF
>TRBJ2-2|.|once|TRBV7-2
TGTGCCAGCAGCTTAGGTCCCACCCCCGGGGAGCTGTTTTTT
CASSLGPTPGELFF
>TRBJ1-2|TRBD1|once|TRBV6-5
TGTGCCGCCAGGGGGGAAGGCTACACCTTC
CAARGEGYTF
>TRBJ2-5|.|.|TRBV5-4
TGTGCCAGCAGCTTGGCCGTGAAAACCGTCAAAGAGACCCAGTACTTC
CASSLAVKTVKETQYF
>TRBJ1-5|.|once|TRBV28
TGTGCCAGCAGTTTATGGGCAGGCGCTCGCAATCAGCCCCAGCATTTT
CASSLWAGARNQPQHF
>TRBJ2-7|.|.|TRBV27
TGTGCCAGCAGCCCCCGCCCCCGACTCGCCTACGAGCAGTACTTC
CASSPRPRLAYEQYF
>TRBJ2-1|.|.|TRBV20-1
TGCAGTGCTAGAGATACCCGTGAGCAGTTCTTC
CSARDTREQFF